This T cell receptor (beta chain) was sequenced for a study of regulatory T cells in long-lasting Graves disease. Indicated time point: newly diagnosed GD, antithyroid drugs for less than 3 months. After RNA was extracted from PBMCs, the TCR library was made from it. In its sample, this clonotype was seen many times. Germline CDR1 reads SGHRS; CDR2 reads YFSETQ. The CDR3 loop spans 16 amino acids. V lost 4 bases to trimming and J lost 0 bases, with 16 bases between them. Researchers made TCR beta libraries by using iRepertoire HTBI primers and running Arm-PCR on CDR3 regions. TCRdb redid the calling of the multiplex PCR reads with MiXCR, one entry per CDR3 protein. This table holds about 540,000 distinct CDR3 sequences, roughly 14% found once. This same sample was also taken into another study, of T cells in Graves' hyperthyroidism and ophthalmopathy.

The material sequenced was peripheral blood mononuclear cells (PBMCs), taken at new diagnosis, from a patient treated with antithyroid drugs. The V and J genes are TRBV5-1 and TRBJ2-5, with D perhaps given as TRBD1 or TRBD2 (6 bases each). This receptor was obtained from a young man with Graves disease. The CDR3 nucleotides are TGCGCCAGCAGCCCCAGGGGAGGACAAGACCAAGAGACCCAGTACTTC. This translates into CASSPRGGQDQETQYF.